Listed below are T cell receptor beta chains from one sample, sequenced in a study of blood T cell repertoires in COVID-19. Data came from immunoSEQ multiplex PCR; TCRdb stores just in-frame clones and leaves some out. The repertoire consists of hundreds of thousands of clones, with 86% occurring once and the leading ten covering 3.1%. Sequencing was performed on PBMCs or T cells enriched from blood (not recorded which). The source is a woman aged 45-65 years in a cohort exposed to, infected with or recovered from COVID-19 (not recorded which). The CDR3 runs from the conserved cysteine through the conserved F or W. The order of the fields is V gene, clone size, D gene, J gene, CDR3 DNA, CDR3 protein. D genes are given only for firm matches. Some rows mark clone size as missing; the rest say once, few, many or name a class of expanded clone.

V: TRBV18
size: few
D: NA
J: TRBJ1-2
DNA: TGTGCCAGCTCACCACTAGCGGATAACTATGGCTACACCTTC
CDR3: CASSPLADNYGYTF

V: TRBV10-3
size: NA
D: NA
J: TRBJ2-3
DNA: TGTGCCATCAGTGAGCAGGGGTATACGCAGTATTTT
CDR3: CAISEQGYTQYF

V: TRBV10-3
size: NA
D: NA
J: TRBJ1-1
DNA: TGTGCCATCAGTGACGGGTTGGCTGAAGCTTTCTTT
CDR3: CAISDGLAEAFF

V: TRBV4-2
size: few
D: TRBD1
J: TRBJ1-5
DNA: TGTGCCAGCAGCCAAGTATTCTCGACAGGGGACCAGCCCCAGCATTTT
CDR3: CASSQVFSTGDQPQHF

V: TRBV6-2/TRBV6-3
size: few
D: TRBD2
J: TRBJ2-2
DNA: TGTGCCAGCAGTTATAATCCGGGGAGGGTTAACACCGGGGAGCTGTTTTTT
CDR3: CASSYNPGRVNTGELFF

V: TRBV10-3
size: NA
D: TRBD2
J: TRBJ2-7
DNA: TGTGCCATCAGTGAGCAGCGGGGGGGCCCCGAGCAGTACTTC
CDR3: CAISEQRGGPEQYF

V: TRBV7-3
size: NA
D: NA
J: TRBJ2-7
DNA: TGTGCCAGCAGCTTAACGTCCGTTAACTCCTACGAGCAGTACTTC
CDR3: CASSLTSVNSYEQYF

V: TRBV5-5
size: NA
D: TRBD1
J: TRBJ1-1
DNA: TGTGCCAGCAGCGTCCGGACAGGGAAGGACACTGAAGCTTTCTTT
CDR3: CASSVRTGKDTEAFF

V: TRBV14
size: NA
D: NA
J: TRBJ1-2
DNA: TGTGCCAGCAGCCAAACAGGGAAACCCTCTCTTGGCTACACCTTC
CDR3: CASSQTGKPSLGYTF

V: TRBV11-3
size: NA
D: NA
J: TRBJ2-3
DNA: TGTGCCAGCAGCCCGCGAGCGGGTCCGACCCCCGCAGATACGCAGTATTTT
CDR3: CASSPRAGPTPADTQYF

V: TRBV3-1/TRBV3-2
size: NA
D: NA
J: TRBJ2-1
DNA: TGTGCCAGCAGCCAGGACAGTTCGGAGTTCCACAATGAGCAGTTCTTC
CDR3: CASSQDSSEFHNEQFF

V: TRBV3-1/TRBV3-2
size: NA
D: NA
J: TRBJ1-2
DNA: TGTGCCAGCAGCCCCAACGGGGGGCGACACTATGGCTACACCTTC
CDR3: CASSPNGGRHYGYTF

V: TRBV7-9
size: NA
D: NA
J: TRBJ1-2
DNA: TGTGCCAGCAGCTTAGCCCACCCGGCGGGTGGCTACACCTTC
CDR3: CASSLAHPAGGYTF

V: TRBV2
size: NA
D: NA
J: TRBJ1-5
DNA: TGTGCCAGCAGTGAATTAGAATACAATCAGCCCCAGCATTTT
CDR3: CASSELEYNQPQHF

V: TRBV19
size: NA
D: NA
J: TRBJ2-6
DNA: TGTGCCAGTAGTACCCGGGGGGCCGGATCTGGGGCCAACGTCCTGACTTTC
CDR3: CASSTRGAGSGANVLTF

V: TRBV7-2
size: NA
D: TRBD2
J: TRBJ2-5
DNA: TGTGCCAGCAGCAGGAGACGGGGGGGGCAAGAGACCCAGTACTTC
CDR3: CASSRRRGGQETQYF

V: TRBV4-1
size: NA
D: NA
J: TRBJ1-3
DNA: TGCGCCAGCAGCCAAGATGGGCGGGGGCCGTGGAACACCATATATTTT
CDR3: CASSQDGRGPWNTIYF

V: TRBV7-2
size: NA
D: NA
J: TRBJ1-3
DNA: TGTGCCAGCAGCTTTTTTCTGGGACAAGGAAACACCATATATTTT
CDR3: CASSFFLGQGNTIYF

V: TRBV30
size: NA
D: NA
J: TRBJ2-1
DNA: TGTGCCTGGACTTTCGGTAGTGCTTCAAATGAGCAGTTCTTC
CDR3: CAWTFGSASNEQFF

V: TRBV20-1
size: NA
D: TRBD2
J: TRBJ2-7
DNA: TGCAGTGCTAGTACTAGCGGGGGGTACTCCTACGAGCAGTACTTC
CDR3: CSASTSGGYSYEQYF

V: TRBV6-5
size: NA
D: TRBD1
J: TRBJ1-2
DNA: TGTGCCAGCAGTTACTCGACAGGGATGGCGGTCTATGGCTACACCTTC
CDR3: CASSYSTGMAVYGYTF

V: TRBV4-3
size: NA
D: TRBD1
J: TRBJ1-2
DNA: TGCGCCAGCAGTCCAGGACAGGCTAACTATGGCTACACCTTC
CDR3: CASSPGQANYGYTF

V: TRBV11-2
size: few
D: NA
J: TRBJ1-2
DNA: TGTGCCAGCAGCTTAAGTCGGAACTATGGCTACACCTTC
CDR3: CASSLSRNYGYTF

V: TRBV20-1
size: NA
D: NA
J: TRBJ2-7
DNA: TGCAGTGCTAGTGGGGGGCGAGGGACCGTTTACGAGCAGTACTTC
CDR3: CSASGGRGTVYEQYF

V: TRBV11-1
size: few
D: NA
J: TRBJ2-5
DNA: TGTGCCAGCAGCGACAATCGGGAGACCCAGTACTTC
CDR3: CASSDNRETQYF

V: TRBV30
size: NA
D: NA
J: TRBJ1-2
DNA: TGTGCCTGGAGACAGGGTACTGGCTACACCTTC
CDR3: CAWRQGTGYTF

V: TRBV5-4
size: NA
D: TRBD2
J: TRBJ2-3
DNA: TGTGCCAGCAGCCTCAGGACTAGCGGCACAGATACGCAGTATTTT
CDR3: CASSLRTSGTDTQYF

V: TRBV10-3
size: NA
D: TRBD1
J: TRBJ2-2
DNA: TGTGCCATCAGCTACAGGGGGCGATTTCCAACCGGGGAGCTGTTTTTT
CDR3: CAISYRGRFPTGELFF

V: TRBV4-3
size: NA
D: NA
J: TRBJ2-7
DNA: TGCGCCAGCAGCCAAGAAGCCAACAGGTTCCACGAGCAGTACTTC
CDR3: CASSQEANRFHEQYF

V: TRBV5-4
size: NA
D: NA
J: TRBJ2-7
DNA: TGTGCCAGCAGCCGTCCTACAGGTAGCCAGTACTTC
CDR3: CASSRPTGSQYF

V: TRBV6-5
size: NA
D: NA
J: TRBJ1-5
DNA: TGTGCCAGCAGGAGGGATCAAAAACAGCCCCAGCATTTT
CDR3: CASRRDQKQPQHF